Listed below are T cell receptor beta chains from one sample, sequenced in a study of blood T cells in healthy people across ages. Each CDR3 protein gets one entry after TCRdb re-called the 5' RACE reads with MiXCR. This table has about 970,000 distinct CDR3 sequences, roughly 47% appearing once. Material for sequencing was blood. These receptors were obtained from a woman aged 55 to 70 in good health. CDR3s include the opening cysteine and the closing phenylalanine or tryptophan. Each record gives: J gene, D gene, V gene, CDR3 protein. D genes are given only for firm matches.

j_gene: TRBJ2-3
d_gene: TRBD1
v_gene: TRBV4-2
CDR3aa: CASSREDRGWTDTQYF

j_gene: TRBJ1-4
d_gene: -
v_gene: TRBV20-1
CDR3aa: CSARAEGLGEKLFF

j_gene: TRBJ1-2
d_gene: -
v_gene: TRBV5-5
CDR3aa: CASSLNEQAIYGYTF

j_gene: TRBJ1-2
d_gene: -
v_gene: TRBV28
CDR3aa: CAIKGGLGYTF

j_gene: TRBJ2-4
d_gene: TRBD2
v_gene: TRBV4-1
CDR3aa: CASSQPTSGRLNEQYF

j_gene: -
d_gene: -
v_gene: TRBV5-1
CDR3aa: CASSPATLLSEQYF

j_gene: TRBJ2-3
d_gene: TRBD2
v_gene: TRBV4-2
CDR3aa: CASSQDKVRGGTQYF

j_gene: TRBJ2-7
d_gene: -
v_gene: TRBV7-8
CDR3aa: CASSSLVFEEQYF

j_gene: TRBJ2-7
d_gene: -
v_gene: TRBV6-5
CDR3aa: CASSYNVGSRYEQYF

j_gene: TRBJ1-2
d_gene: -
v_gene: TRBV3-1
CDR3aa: CASSESIRYGYTF

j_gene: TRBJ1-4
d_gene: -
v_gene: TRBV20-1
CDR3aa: CSARRSSAEKLFF

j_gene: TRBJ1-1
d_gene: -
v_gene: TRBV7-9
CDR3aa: CASSGARAEAFF

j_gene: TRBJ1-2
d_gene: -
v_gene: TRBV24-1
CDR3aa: CATSIAPNYGYTF

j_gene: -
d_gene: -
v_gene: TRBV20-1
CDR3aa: CSAVNPQVHEQYF

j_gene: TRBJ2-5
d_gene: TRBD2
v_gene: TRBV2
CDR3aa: CASRLVAGVETQYF

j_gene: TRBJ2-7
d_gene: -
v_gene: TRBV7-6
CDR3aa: CASSLAQTKKGEQYF

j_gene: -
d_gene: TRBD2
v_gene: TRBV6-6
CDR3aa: CASSYSGTTETQYF

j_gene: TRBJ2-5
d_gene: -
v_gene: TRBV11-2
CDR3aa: CASSEAQETQYF

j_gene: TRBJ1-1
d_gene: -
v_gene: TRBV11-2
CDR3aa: CASSLGTKGTEVFF

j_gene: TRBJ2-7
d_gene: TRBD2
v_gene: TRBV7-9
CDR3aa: CAGGLADSYEQYF

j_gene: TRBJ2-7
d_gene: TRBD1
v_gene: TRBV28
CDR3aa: CASSRRDRDLKEQYF

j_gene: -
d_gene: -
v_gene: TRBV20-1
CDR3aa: CSARDKGYEQYF

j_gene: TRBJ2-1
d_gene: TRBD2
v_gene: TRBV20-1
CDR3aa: CSAASGRNEQFF

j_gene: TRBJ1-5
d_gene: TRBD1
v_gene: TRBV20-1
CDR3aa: CSASPGTASNQPQHF

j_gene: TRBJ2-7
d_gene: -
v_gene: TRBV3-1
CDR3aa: CASSQEDFRQQYF

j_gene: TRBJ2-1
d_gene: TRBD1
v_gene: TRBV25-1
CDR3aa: CASSPSTGGSYNEQFF

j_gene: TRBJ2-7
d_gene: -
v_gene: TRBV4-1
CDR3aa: CASSQTGFGLGRSYEQYF

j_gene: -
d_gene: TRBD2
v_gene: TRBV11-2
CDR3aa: CASSLDRGGRGEQYF

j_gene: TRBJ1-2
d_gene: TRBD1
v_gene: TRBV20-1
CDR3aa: CSARDLGQGIRYTF

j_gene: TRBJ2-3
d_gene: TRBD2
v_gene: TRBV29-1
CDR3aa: CSVEGKLADADTQYF

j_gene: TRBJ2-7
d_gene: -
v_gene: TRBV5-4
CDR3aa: CASSSEKYRESYEQYF

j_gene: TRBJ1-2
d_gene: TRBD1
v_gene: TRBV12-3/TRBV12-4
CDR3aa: CASSLGTGTYGYTF

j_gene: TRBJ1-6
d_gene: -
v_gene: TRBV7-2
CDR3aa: CAGSSYRRSYNSPLHF